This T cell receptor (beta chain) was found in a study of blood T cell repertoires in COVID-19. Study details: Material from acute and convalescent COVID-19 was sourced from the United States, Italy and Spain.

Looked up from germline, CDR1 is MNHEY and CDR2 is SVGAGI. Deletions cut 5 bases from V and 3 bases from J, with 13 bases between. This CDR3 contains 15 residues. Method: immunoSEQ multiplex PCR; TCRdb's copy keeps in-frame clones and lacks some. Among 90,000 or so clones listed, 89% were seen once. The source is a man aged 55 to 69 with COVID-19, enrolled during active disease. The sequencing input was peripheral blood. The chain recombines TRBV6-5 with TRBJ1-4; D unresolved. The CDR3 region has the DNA TGTGCCAGCAGTCCCAGCCCCGCGGCTAATGAAAAACTGTTTTTT. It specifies CASSPSPAANEKLFF.